One sample yielded the 14 T cell receptor beta chains listed below, sequenced in a study of cytomegalovirus exposure and HLA in healthy donors. Vbeta (60) and Jbeta (13) primers were used in the PCR. Some clones are missing from TCRdb's copy, which holds only in-frame ones; the method was immunoSEQ multiplex PCR. This sample has 150,000 to 200,000 clones; approximately 86% occur once, and the top ten carry 1.5% to 2%. The sample was PBMCs. The receptor source for this set is a woman between 18 and 30 years old in good health and CMV-seronegative.

V usage is TRBV4-2 and J usage is TRBJ1-2, with 10 bases matching TRBD1. CDR1 is LGHNA, CDR2 YNFKEQ, per germline. Trimming cost V 3 bases and J 7 bases; bases outside gene matches: 8. The CDR3 has 15 residues. The CDR3 protein is CASSQERQGASGYTF. The CDR3 DNA follows: TGTGCCAGCAGCCAGGAAAGACAGGGGGCTAGTGGCTACACCTTC.

Note on this clone: The same CDR3 arises from other DNA sequences in this sample as well. The gene calls are TRBV5-6 and TRBJ2-1, with D unclear. The CDR3 spans 12 residues. V lost 2 bases to trimming and J lost 7 bases, with 7 bases between them. The V gene's germline CDR1 is SGHDT and CDR2 YYEEEE. CDR3 region: CASSFSVNEQFF. For the CDR3, the DNA is TGTGCCAGCAGCTTCTCGGTAAATGAGCAGTTCTTC.

The genes are TRBV11-1 and TRBJ2-1; 8 bases line up with TRBD2. The CDR3 contains 13 residues. V lost 5 bases and J lost 10; bases outside the gene matches: 7. Per the germline V gene, CDR1 is SGHAT and CDR2 is FQDESV (reference sequence). CDR3 nucleotide sequence: TGTGCCAGCAGCGCGGGACTAGTCGTCGAGCAGTTCTTC. Its protein product is CASSAGLVVEQFF.

This clone was detected only once. This chain joins TRBV19 and TRBJ2-1, with 8 bases fitting TRBD2. Germline V gives CDR1 LNHDA, CDR2 SQIVND (reference sequence). The CDR3 length is 16 residues. After removal of 0 bases from V and 2 bases from J, the junction contained 3 bases not matched to a gene. In nucleotides, the CDR3 is TGTGCCAGTAGTATAGATCGGGAGGGGGCCTACAATGAGCAGTTCTTC. This translates into CASSIDREGAYNEQFF. Full variable domain (rest looked up from reference TRBV19 and TRBJ2-1): DGGITQSPKYLFRKEGQNVTLSCEQNLNHDAMYWYRQDPGQGLRLIYYSQIVNDFQKGDIAEGYSVSREKKESFPLTVTSAQKNPTAFYLCASSIDREGAYNEQFFGPGTRLTVL.

This chain links TRBV9 with TRBJ2-5, with TRBD2 matching over 8 bases. The J call could be wrong; TRBJ2-7 is a better fit for the DNA end. The CDR3 runs to 15 residues. Germline values: CDR1 SGDLS, CDR2 YYNGEE. CDR3 bases: TGTGCCAGCAGCGTAGATAGCGGGATTTCCTACGAGCAGTACTTC. This translates into CASSVDSGISYEQYF.

The chain joins TRBV27 to TRBJ1-2, with TRBD1 matching 7 bases. The CDR3 runs 14 residues. V was clipped by 5 bases and J by 4 bases; unmatched bases: 7. Germline CDR1 and CDR2: MNHEY and SMNVEV (reference sequence). CDR3 amino acids: CASSEREGAYGYTF. The CDR3 nucleotides read TGTGCCAGCAGTGAACGGGAGGGGGCCTATGGCTACACCTTC.

The sample holds a few counts of this clone. V usage is TRBV5-5 and J usage is TRBJ1-5; D is possibly TRBD1 (5 bases). V was pared by 0 bases and J by 0 bases, with 10 bases between. Germline values: CDR1 SGHKS, CDR2 YYEKEE (reference sequence). There are 16 residues in the CDR3. The CDR3 bases are TGTGCCAGCAGCTTGGATGGGGGGTATAGCAATCAGCCCCAGCATTTT. Translation gives CASSLDGGYSNQPQHF.

V and J are TRBV27 and TRBJ1-5; possible D gene TRBD1, 5 bases. This CDR3 spans 14 amino acids. CDR1 MNHEY and CDR2 SMNVEV come from the germline V gene (reference sequence). With 9 bases removed from V and 0 bases from J, the gap between germline ends came to 12 bases. The chain's CDR3 is CARGQGISNQPQHF. The CDR3 DNA reads as TGTGCCAGGGGGCAAGGGATTAGCAATCAGCCCCAGCATTTT.

The chain uses TRBV2 and TRBJ1-5; 8 bases line up with TRBD1. Looked up from germline, CDR1 is SNHLY and CDR2 is FYNNEI. With V trimmed by 8 bases and J by 2 bases, 11 bases remained unmatched. This CDR3 region has 16 residues. CDR3 sequence (DNA): TGTGCCAGCGGGCTCTCCGGGACAGGTCGCAATCAGCCCCAGCATTTT. Amino acid sequence: CASGLSGTGRNQPQHF.

The chain is built from TRBV7-8 and TRBJ1-1; tentatively, D is TRBD1 (6 bases). This CDR3 comprises 14 residues. V was clipped by 5 bases and J by 11 bases, with 21 bases between them. Germline loops: CDR1 SGHVS, CDR2 FQNEAQ. CDR3 loop: CASSPLGDTRRAFF. The CDR3 DNA is TGTGCCAGCAGCCCGCTCGGGGACACCCGAAGGGCTTTCTTT.

This clone was observed a handful of times. The rearrangement joins TRBV28 to TRBJ1-6; D not certain. Between the trimmed V and J ends, which lost 6 bases and 3 bases, there was a span of 6 bases. Germline CDR1 is MDHEN and CDR2 is SYDVKM. The CDR3 has 13 amino acids. CDR3 in DNA: TGTGCCAGCAGGGGCAGCTATAATTCACCCCTCCACTTT. This encodes CASRGSYNSPLHF. The full variable domain, in which reference TRBV28 and TRBJ1-6 provide the parts outside the CDR3, is DVKVTQSSRYLVKRTGEKVFLECVQDMDHENMFWYRQDPGLGLRLIYFSYDVKMKEKGDIPEGYSVSREKKERFSLILESASTNQTSMYLCASRGSYNSPLHFGNGTRLTVT.

The chain uses TRBV25-1 and TRBJ2-1, with D possibly matching TRBD2 (6 bases). This CDR3 contains 17 residues. Germline CDR1 and CDR2: MGHDK and SYGVNS. Trimming stripped 3 bases from V and 6 bases from J, with 21 bases between. CDR3 sequence reads: CASSEGGGPRGVNEQFF. The DNA of the CDR3 is TGTGCCAGCAGTGAGGGAGGAGGGCCCCGTGGGGTCAATGAGCAGTTCTTC.

This chain uses TRBV9 with TRBJ1-6; perhaps TRBD1 as D (5 bases). CDR1 and CDR2 from the germline V gene are SGDLS and YYNGEE. The V end lost 3 bases, the J end lost 0 bases, and 13 bases lay between the germline ends. The CDR3 has 17 residues. The CDR3 here is CASSGGTAGSYNSPLHF. As DNA, the CDR3 is TGTGCCAGCAGCGGGGGGACTGCAGGCTCCTATAATTCACCCCTCCACTTT.

The gene calls are TRBV4-3 and TRBJ1-2; 9 positions agree with TRBD1. J lost 6 bases, V lost 5 bases, and 10 bases had no gene match. The CDR3 totals 15 residues. Germline V lookup: CDR1 LGHNA, CDR2 YSLEER. CDR3 nucleotide sequence: TGCGCCAGCAGCTTAGCGACAGGGGGAGCCAATGGCTACACCTTC. This codes for CASSLATGGANGYTF.